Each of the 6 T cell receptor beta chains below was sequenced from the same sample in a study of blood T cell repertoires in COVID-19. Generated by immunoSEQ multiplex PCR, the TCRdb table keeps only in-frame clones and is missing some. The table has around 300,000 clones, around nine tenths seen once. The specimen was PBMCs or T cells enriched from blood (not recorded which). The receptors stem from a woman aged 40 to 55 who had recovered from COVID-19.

The CDR3 here is CASSLSGDYRSYNEQFF. The CDR3 DNA sequence: TGCGCCAGCAGCTTGTCCGGGGACTACCGCTCCTACAATGAGCAGTTCTTC. The rearrangement joins TRBV5-1 to TRBJ2-1, with TRBD2 identical over 7 bases. Germline CDR1 reads SGHRS; CDR2 reads YFSETQ. V lost 1 base and J lost 0; bases outside the gene matches: 7. The CDR3 has 17 amino acids.

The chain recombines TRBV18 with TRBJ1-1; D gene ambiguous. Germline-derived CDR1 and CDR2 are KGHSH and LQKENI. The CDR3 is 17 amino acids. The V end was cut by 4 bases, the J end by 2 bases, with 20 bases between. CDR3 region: CASSRVPTTGVNTEAFF. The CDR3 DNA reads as TGTGCCAGCTCACGGGTTCCCACCACCGGGGTTAACACTGAAGCTTTCTTT.

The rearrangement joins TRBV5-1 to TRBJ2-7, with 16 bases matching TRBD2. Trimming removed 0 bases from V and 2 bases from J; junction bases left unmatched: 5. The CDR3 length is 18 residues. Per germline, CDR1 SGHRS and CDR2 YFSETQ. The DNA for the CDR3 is TGCGCCAGCAGCTTGGGTGGGACTAGCGGGAGGGATCCCTACGAGCAGTACTTC. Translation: CASSLGGTSGRDPYEQYF.

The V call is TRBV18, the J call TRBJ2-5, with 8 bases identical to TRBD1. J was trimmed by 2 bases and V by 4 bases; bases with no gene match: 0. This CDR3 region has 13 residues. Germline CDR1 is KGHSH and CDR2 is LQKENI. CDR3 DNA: TGTGCCAGCTCACGGGACAGGCAAGAGACCCAGTACTTC. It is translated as CASSRDRQETQYF.

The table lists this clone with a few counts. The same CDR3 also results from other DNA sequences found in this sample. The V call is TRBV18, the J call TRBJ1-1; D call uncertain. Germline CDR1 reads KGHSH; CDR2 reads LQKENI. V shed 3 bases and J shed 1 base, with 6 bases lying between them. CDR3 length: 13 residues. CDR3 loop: CASSPRGNTEAFF. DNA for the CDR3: TGTGCCAGCTCACCGCGGGGGAACACTGAAGCTTTCTTT. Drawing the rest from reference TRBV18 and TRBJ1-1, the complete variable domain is NAGVMQNPRHLVRRRGQEARLRCSPMKGHSHVYWYRQLPEEGLKFMVYLQKENIIDESGMPKERFSAEFPKEGPSILRIQQVVRGDSAAYFCASSPRGNTEAFFGQGTRLTVV.

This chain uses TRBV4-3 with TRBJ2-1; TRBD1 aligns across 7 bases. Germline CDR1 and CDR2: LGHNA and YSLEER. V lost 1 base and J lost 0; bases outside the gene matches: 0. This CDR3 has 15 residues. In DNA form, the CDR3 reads TGCGCCAGCAGCCAAGCAGGGGGCTCCTACAATGAGCAGTTCTTC. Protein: CASSQAGGSYNEQFF.